This T cell receptor (beta chain) derives from a study of blood T cells in healthy people across ages (dated by TCRdb to between 2014 and 2016). As for the study more broadly: In model experiments, roughly one uniquely barcoded TCR beta cDNA molecule per two T cells was captured by template switching. To track age-related changes in TCR beta repertoire diversity, the study relied on deep sequencing normalized with unique cDNA molecular identifiers. Four age groups were formed from the donors: young (average about 16 years), middle-aged (roughly 38), aged (about 62) and long-lived (roughly 81). To avoid experimental bias, donors of different ages were spread randomly across the sequencing lanes. Two additional independent replicas of 1 million unique cDNA reads from the same blood draw were analyzed for two donors (one aged 18 to 30 and one aged 80 or older).

Trimming accounts for 1 base at V and 5 bases at J, while the number of junction bases matched to no gene is 13. Per the germline V gene, SGHAT is the CDR1 and FQNNGV is the CDR2. The CDR3 contains 17 residues, cysteine and phenylalanine counted. Of all the DNA, just the CDR3 is kept, 51 bases in frame from base 1. Study-level results and caveats: Estimates of total diversity based on one million sequenced T cells were considered lower bounds and underestimates. Donor CMV infection status was unknown, potentially confounding age-related changes in expanded clonotypes. The percentage of naive T cells measured by flow cytometry correlated strongly with observed TCR beta diversity. Compared with the aged group, the long-lived group had more naive CD4+ T cells, fewer expanded clones and increased TCR diversity, a pattern suggesting age selection. Since profiling was done on bulk unsorted PBMCs, naive and antigen-experienced compartments could not be conclusively compared. Observed TCR beta diversity per million T cells fell roughly linearly with age, and a significant reduction was already apparent by age roughly 41.

Library prep was done by 5' RACE. Instrument used: Illumina HiSeq 2500. A second PCR of 7 to 11 cycles was performed with a sample-barcoded 5' primer and a J-beta primer mix. A unique molecular identifier was introduced onto each TCR beta cDNA molecule by a template-switch 5' adaptor carrying 12 random nucleotides. Each sample yielded at least 2.5 million CDR3-containing paired-end reads. The Mint cDNA synthesis kit, primed by a TRBC-specific oligonucleotide, was used to synthesize first-strand cDNA from all RNA. Following uracil-DNA glycosylase treatment, all cDNA underwent a first 18-cycle PCR with the universal primers M1SS and BC2_uni_R. The paper's processing steps were these. For normalization, 1 million high-quality reads were randomly selected from each sample, with every read carrying a distinct molecular identifier. Reads sharing molecular identifiers were discarded rather than binned into consensus sequences. MiTCR, run with a Q25 quality threshold and the strictest error-elimination algorithm, handled CDR3 identification, clonotype clustering and error correction. A nonparametric unseen species model with Euler transformation was used to estimate lower-bound total TCR beta diversity. TCRdb trimmed public reads at Q25 via fastp, called clones via MiXCR and kept in-frame beta chains. Rows with a matching CDR3 protein are joined into one entry that keeps the most common DNA and genes. TCRdb's processing, not the study's, gives the V and J calls here. The sample table contains about 1.4 million distinct CDR3 sequences; only one count was recorded for approximately 60% of them. The ten largest clones represent 6.5% to 8.5% of the sample.

The roughly 39 donors, aged 6 to 90 years, were systemically healthy Caucasian individuals from Russia. Roughly 9 milliliters of peripheral blood were drawn from each donor into EDTA-treated Vacutainer tubes. Ficoll-Paque density-gradient centrifugation was used to isolate PBMCs, with at least 6 million per sample. Total RNA, at least 6 micrograms per sample, was extracted from PBMCs with Trizol reagent. The percentages of naive CD45RAhigh/CD27high T cells were determined by flow cytometry on a PBMC aliquot from every donor. Concerning this clonotype itself: It has no known antigen specificity. No qualities accompany the bases; no much larger clone lies one base away.

The V gene is TRBV11-2 and the J gene is TRBJ1-2; 7 nucleotides in the junction match TRBD1. Sample: blood. The source is a man younger than 35 in good health. The CDR3 is CASSLVSGTEGSYGYTF. The nucleotide sequence reads TGTGCCAGCAGCTTAGTCTCCGGGACAGAGGGAAGTTATGGCTACACCTTC.